The source of this T cell receptor beta chain is a study of T-cell memory formation after mild COVID-19. General study results and limits: For contracting clones, CD4+ ones sat mainly in CM and EM, CD8+ in EMRA.

5'RACE with constant-segment primers built TCRalpha and TCRbeta cDNA libraries with UMIs. Each CDR3 protein gets one entry after TCRdb re-called the 5' RACE reads with MiXCR. The profile shows hundreds of thousands of distinct CDR3 sequences, 28% of them singletons. V lost 5 bases, J lost 7 bases, and 11 bases stayed unmatched. The CDR3 is made up of 13 amino acids. Germline CDR1 and CDR2: SQVTM and ANQGSEA. This clonotype occurred a few times. The antigen is not known. Sequencing was done on a sample of PBMCs or a T cell subset sorted from them (not recorded which). The chain has TRBV29-1 and TRBJ2-7, with 7 bases lining up with TRBD2. The receptor was isolated from an adult woman who had mild COVID-19 (a few samples of this study predate the infection). Cell type and time point are not known. CDR3 nucleotide sequence: TGCAGCGTTTTTCTCCGGGAGGTTGGGGAGCAGTACTTC. This gives the protein CSVFLREVGEQYF.